These T cell receptor beta chains were read from a single sample in a study of blood T cell repertoires in COVID-19. This table comes from immunoSEQ multiplex PCR, and its TCRdb copy is limited to in-frame clones, with some not included. The sample includes approximately 150,000 clones, about 88% of them seen just once. The sample consisted of peripheral blood. The receptors shown here come from a woman of 80 years or more with acute or convalescent COVID-19. CDR3s include the opening cysteine and the closing phenylalanine or tryptophan. Fields, in order: clone size, J gene, D gene, V gene, CDR3 DNA, CDR3 protein. A D gene is named only where the DNA matches it firmly. Only some rows state a clone size, as once, few, many or a class for expanded clones.

abundance: .; j_gene: TRBJ2-7; d_gene: TRBD2; v_gene: TRBV5-1; CDR3nt: TGCGCCAGCAGCGCTGGGGCGGGGGGCTACGAGCAGTACTTC; CDR3aa: CASSAGAGGYEQYF
abundance: .; j_gene: TRBJ2-4; d_gene: .; v_gene: TRBV5-6; CDR3nt: TGTGCCAGCAGCTTCACTAGTGGTAGAAACATTCAGTACTTC; CDR3aa: CASSFTSGRNIQYF
abundance: .; j_gene: TRBJ2-3; d_gene: TRBD2; v_gene: TRBV6-5; CDR3nt: TGTGCCAGCAGACTAGCGGGAGGGATAGATACGCAGTATTTT; CDR3aa: CASRLAGGIDTQYF
abundance: .; j_gene: TRBJ1-2; d_gene: .; v_gene: TRBV5-5; CDR3nt: TGTGCCAGCAGCGTCGGGACAAACTATGGCTACACCTTC; CDR3aa: CASSVGTNYGYTF
abundance: few; j_gene: TRBJ1-2; d_gene: TRBD1; v_gene: TRBV7-9; CDR3nt: TGTGCCAGCAGCCACCGGGACAGAGCTAACTATGGCTACACCTTC; CDR3aa: CASSHRDRANYGYTF
abundance: .; j_gene: TRBJ1-2; d_gene: TRBD1; v_gene: TRBV4-1; CDR3nt: TGCGCCAGCAGCCAAGAGGGACAGATCTATGGCTACACCTTC; CDR3aa: CASSQEGQIYGYTF
abundance: .; j_gene: TRBJ2-1; d_gene: TRBD2; v_gene: TRBV6-2/TRBV6-3; CDR3nt: TGTGCCAGCAGTTACGATGTAGCGGGAGGGAGTGAGCAGTTCTTC; CDR3aa: CASSYDVAGGSEQFF
abundance: .; j_gene: TRBJ2-1; d_gene: TRBD1; v_gene: TRBV5-1; CDR3nt: TGCGCCAGCAGCTGGACAGGGGGGGATGATGAGCAGTTCTTC; CDR3aa: CASSWTGGDDEQFF
abundance: .; j_gene: TRBJ2-5; d_gene: .; v_gene: TRBV4-1; CDR3nt: TGCGCCAGCAGCCAAGAAGGGGTTGTCGAGACCCAGTACTTC; CDR3aa: CASSQEGVVETQYF
abundance: .; j_gene: TRBJ2-5; d_gene: TRBD1; v_gene: TRBV18; CDR3nt: TGTGCCAGCTCGTCCGGGACAGGGGGTCGGGAGACCCAGTACTTC; CDR3aa: CASSSGTGGRETQYF
abundance: .; j_gene: TRBJ2-1; d_gene: TRBD2; v_gene: TRBV3-1/TRBV3-2; CDR3nt: TGTGCCAGCAGCCAAGGGACGACTAGCGTGAGCTCCTACAATGAGCAGTTCTTC; CDR3aa: CASSQGTTSVSSYNEQFF
abundance: .; j_gene: TRBJ2-3; d_gene: TRBD2; v_gene: TRBV5-1; CDR3nt: TGCGCCAGCAGCTTGGTGCTAGCGGGCAAAGATACGCAGTATTTT; CDR3aa: CASSLVLAGKDTQYF
abundance: once; j_gene: TRBJ2-2; d_gene: .; v_gene: TRBV6-5; CDR3nt: TGTGCCAGCACTAAACCGAGGGAGTACACCGGGGAGCTGTTTTTT; CDR3aa: CASTKPREYTGELFF
abundance: few; j_gene: TRBJ2-3; d_gene: TRBD2; v_gene: TRBV19; CDR3nt: TGTGCCAGCGCTAGCGGGAGACGCACAGATACGCAGTATTTT; CDR3aa: CASASGRRTDTQYF
abundance: .; j_gene: TRBJ1-6; d_gene: .; v_gene: TRBV19; CDR3nt: TGTGCCAGTAGTATGGGGCCCTATAATTCACCCCTCCACTTT; CDR3aa: CASSMGPYNSPLHF
abundance: .; j_gene: TRBJ1-2; d_gene: .; v_gene: TRBV25-1; CDR3nt: TGTGCCAGCAGTGAAGACAACAGCTACTATGGCTACACCTTC; CDR3aa: CASSEDNSYYGYTF
abundance: .; j_gene: TRBJ1-2; d_gene: .; v_gene: TRBV7-2; CDR3nt: TGTGCCAGCAGCTTGACTGGGGGGATCTATGGCTACACCTTC; CDR3aa: CASSLTGGIYGYTF
abundance: .; j_gene: TRBJ2-4; d_gene: TRBD1; v_gene: TRBV27; CDR3nt: TGTGCCAGCAGCCGACAGGGGCTAGCCAAAAACATTCAGTACTTC; CDR3aa: CASSRQGLAKNIQYF
abundance: .; j_gene: TRBJ2-7; d_gene: TRBD1; v_gene: TRBV5-4; CDR3nt: TGTGCCAGCAGTTCTCGGACAGGGACCTACGAGCAGTACTTC; CDR3aa: CASSSRTGTYEQYF
abundance: once; j_gene: TRBJ1-2; d_gene: .; v_gene: TRBV5-1; CDR3nt: TGCGCCAGCAGCTTGGTAACAGGGTATGGCTACACCTTC; CDR3aa: CASSLVTGYGYTF
abundance: .; j_gene: TRBJ1-6; d_gene: .; v_gene: TRBV7-9; CDR3nt: TGTGCCAGCACCAACTTAGGAACAGGGCTCTCCTATAATTCACCCCTCCACTTT; CDR3aa: CASTNLGTGLSYNSPLHF
abundance: once; j_gene: TRBJ1-5; d_gene: TRBD1; v_gene: TRBV18; CDR3nt: TGTGCCAGCCATAGACAGGGTAGCCCCCAGCATTTT; CDR3aa: CASHRQGSPQHF